The source of this T cell receptor (beta chain) is a study of blood T cell repertoires in COVID-19. Overall study context: Spain, Italy and the United States supplied samples that represented acute and convalescent COVID-19. PBMCs, B-cell-depleted T cells, or T cells were the source of the cDNA or gDNA that made up the material.

Methods used by the authors: Nucleated cell counts were estimated from reference gene primer amplification. Generated by immunoSEQ multiplex PCR, the TCRdb table keeps only in-frame clones and is missing some. That table is the source of V, J and clone size, and D and trimming were worked out from the DNA. The sample records more than 150,000 clones, roughly 82% being singletons. The CDR3 has 15 amino acids. J was trimmed by 2 bases and V by 1 base; bases with no gene match: 2. Germline CDR1 MNHNS, CDR2 SASEGT. The study recruited people aged about 18 to 95 years across 24 US areas. This clone was recorded a few times.

The clonotype originates from a man aged 50-60 years who had recovered from COVID-19. Source material: PBMCs or T cells enriched from blood (not recorded which). V usage is TRBV6-1 and J usage is TRBJ2-7; 10 bases agree with TRBD1. Here the CDR3 reads CASSEGQGAAYEQYF. In DNA form, the CDR3 reads TGTGCCAGCAGTGAAGGACAGGGGGCGGCCTACGAGCAGTACTTC.